The 18 T cell receptor beta chains given below trace back to one sample, sequenced in a study of T cell responses to AZD1222 COVID-19 vaccine. Data came from immunoSEQ multiplex PCR; TCRdb stores just in-frame clones and leaves some out. The table includes some 140,000 clones, 93% detected once. The sample in question was peripheral blood, obtained on day 0 of AZD1222 vaccination. The receptors here all came from an adult in good health.

The genes are TRBV2 and TRBJ1-1; D not certain. V gave up 7 bases and J gave up 0 bases, with 12 bases separating them. The CDR3 runs to 14 residues. The V gene's germline CDR1 is SNHLY and CDR2 FYNNEI. In nucleotides, the CDR3 is TGTGCCAGCACTGCTCAGGTGATGAACACTGAAGCTTTCTTT. The encoded protein is CASTAQVMNTEAFF. Variable domain in full (rest from reference TRBV2 and TRBJ1-1): EPEVTQTPSHQVTQMGQEVILRCVPISNHLYFYWYRQILGQKVEFLVSFYNNEISEKSEIFDDQFSVERPDGSNFTLKIRSTKLEDSAMYFCASTAQVMNTEAFFGQGTRLTVV.

This clone is a singleton in its sample. This chain uses TRBV6-6 with TRBJ2-7, with 8 bases fitting TRBD1. This CDR3 is built from 15 residues. V trimming: 6 bases; J trimming: 4 bases; junction bases outside the gene matches: 11. Germline V lookup: CDR1 MNHNY, CDR2 SVGAGI (reference sequence). CDR3 residues: CASSPGQGSLYEQYF. The CDR3 DNA reads TGTGCCAGCAGCCCCGGACAGGGATCATTATACGAGCAGTACTTC.

The chain combines TRBV5-5 with TRBJ2-3; 10 bases match TRBD1. Looked up from germline, CDR1 is SGHKS and CDR2 is YYEKEE (reference sequence). This CDR3 region has 16 residues. The V gene end was trimmed by 3 bases and the J gene end by 5 bases; junction bases not matched to a gene: 9. The CDR3 DNA sequence: TGTGCCAGCAGCTCTGGGACAGGGGATGGCTTAGATACGCAGTATTTT. Its protein is CASSSGTGDGLDTQYF.

This sequence joins TRBV3-1 (or the pseudogene TRBV3-2) and TRBJ1-2, with 8 bases lining up with TRBD1. This CDR3 contains 17 residues. CDR1 LGHDT and CDR2 YNNKEL come from the germline V gene (reference sequence). Germline trimming cut 4 bases from V and 4 bases from J; bases unmatched to any gene: 14. This CDR3 is CASSPLRGTGYSYGYTF. As DNA, the CDR3 is TGTGCCAGCAGCCCCCTACGAGGGACAGGATATTCCTATGGCTACACCTTC.

This clone was seen just once. V gene TRBV4-2 combines with J gene TRBJ1-1, with a tentative D call TRBD1 (6 bases). Germline CDR1 LGHNA, CDR2 YNFKEQ. CDR3 length: 16 residues. V dropped 4 bases and J dropped 0 bases, with 15 bases sitting between them. Here the CDR3 DNA reads TGTGCCAGCAGCCGCCCCTTTGGACAGATGAACACTGAAGCTTTCTTT. This sequence encodes CASSRPFGQMNTEAFF.

The genes are TRBV29-1 and TRBJ1-2; maybe TRBD1 (6 bases). V dropped 7 bases and J dropped 0 bases, with 18 bases sitting between them. There are 15 residues in the CDR3. Germline V gene lookup returns CDR1 SQVTM and CDR2 ANQGSEA. The CDR3 DNA follows: TGCAGCGCCTTTAACCCGGACAGTACTAACTATGGCTACACCTTC. This sequence encodes CSAFNPDSTNYGYTF.

For this clone: The sample has other DNA sequences that encode this CDR3 too. The rearrangement uses TRBV6-6 and TRBJ1-1, with D possibly TRBD1 on 6 matching bases. The V end lost 2 bases, the J end lost 8 bases, and 9 bases lay between the germline ends. The germline V gene has CDR1 MNHNY and CDR2 SVGAGI (reference sequence). The CDR3 covers 12 residues. CDR3 sequence reads: CASSYPTGEAFF. The CDR3 DNA is TGTGCCAGCAGTTACCCGACAGGCGAAGCTTTCTTT.

The chain is built from TRBV20-1 and TRBJ2-7; D may be TRBD2 (5 bases). CDR3 size: 10 residues. Per germline, CDR1 DFQATT and CDR2 SNEGSKA (reference sequence). The V end lost 3 bases, the J end lost 7 bases, and 7 bases lay between the germline ends. CDR3 loop: CSASRGEQYF. The CDR3 DNA reads as TGCAGTGCTAGCAGAGGGGAGCAGTACTTC.

The V call is TRBV19, the J call TRBJ1-6; perhaps TRBD1 as D (5 bases). Germline CDR1 LNHDA, CDR2 SQIVND (reference sequence). V was shortened by 7 bases and J by 5 bases, with 12 bases between the two germline ends. CDR3 length equals 14 residues. CDR3 coding DNA: TGTGCCAGTAACCCTCGGGGGGATAATTCACCCCTCCACTTT. The encoded protein is CASNPRGDNSPLHF.

This clone was seen a single time. J is TRBJ2-4 and V is TRBV3-1 (or the pseudogene TRBV3-2), with 7 bases identical to TRBD1. CDR1 and CDR2 from the germline V gene are LGHDT and YNNKEL (reference sequence). This CDR3 is built from 20 residues. V lost 1 base to trimming and J lost 7 bases; unmatched junction nucleotides: 22. The CDR3 reads CASSQVPPHDRAIEGNIQYF. CDR3 sequence (DNA): TGTGCCAGCAGCCAAGTCCCCCCCCATGACAGGGCAATAGAGGGGAACATTCAGTACTTC.

The chain combines TRBV6-5 with TRBJ2-7; the match to TRBD1 covers 9 bases. V lost 5 bases and J lost 3; bases outside the gene matches: 5. The CDR3 runs 14 residues. Germline CDR1 and CDR2: MNHEY and SVGAGI. The CDR3 sequence: CASSPPGQGYEQYF. The CDR3 DNA reads TGTGCCAGCAGTCCTCCGGGACAGGGCTACGAGCAGTACTTC.

J is TRBJ2-3 and V is TRBV5-1, with 9 bases matching TRBD1. This CDR3 region has 15 residues. V lost 2 bases to trimming and J lost 3 bases; unmatched junction nucleotides: 4. The germline V gene has CDR1 SGHRS and CDR2 YFSETQ. CDR3 amino acids: CASSLRQGETDTQYF. The CDR3 nucleotides are TGCGCCAGCAGCTTAAGACAGGGGGAGACAGATACGCAGTATTTT.

The chain carries TRBV5-1 and TRBJ1-1; D is undetermined. V lost 0 bases to trimming and J lost 0 bases, with 3 bases between them. Germline CDR1 and CDR2: SGHRS and YFSETQ. This CDR3 is 13 amino acids long. CDR3 DNA sequence: TGCGCCAGCAGCTTGGATTTGAACACTGAAGCTTTCTTT. It yields the protein CASSLDLNTEAFF.

This chain uses TRBV24-1 with TRBJ2-3, with 9 bases matching TRBD2. From germline, CDR1 is KGHDR and CDR2 SFDVKD. Trimming at V came to 4 bases and at J to 4 bases, leaving 8 bases not matched to a gene. This CDR3 is 16 amino acids long. The CDR3 is CATSDPSGGRADTQYF. CDR3 nucleotides: TGTGCCACCAGTGACCCCAGCGGGGGGCGGGCAGATACGCAGTATTTT.

The rearrangement uses TRBV18 and TRBJ2-2; D is perhaps TRBD2 (7 bases). V was cut by 3 bases and J by 4 bases, with 27 bases left in between. The CDR3 contains 20 residues. Germline CDR1 and CDR2: KGHSH and LQKENI. CDR3: CASSPRGRWRGPTGTGELFF. CDR3 nucleotides: TGTGCCAGCTCACCCCGGGGCCGGTGGCGGGGGCCTACCGGCACCGGGGAGCTGTTTTTT. The complete variable domain, with remaining parts taken from reference TRBV18 and TRBJ2-2, reads NAGVMQNPRHLVRRRGQEARLRCSPMKGHSHVYWYRQLPEEGLKFMVYLQKENIIDESGMPKERFSAEFPKEGPSILRIQQVVRGDSAAYFCASSPRGRWRGPTGTGELFFGEGSRLTVL.

The chain carries TRBV2 and TRBJ1-1, with D maybe TRBD1 (5 bases). Germline V CDR1 and CDR2: SNHLY, FYNNEI. V lost 3 bases, J lost 1 base, and 9 bases lay in between. This CDR3 has 14 amino acids. The CDR3 DNA sequence: TGTGCCAGCAGTGATCGTCAGGGGAACACTGAAGCTTTCTTT. It codes for CASSDRQGNTEAFF.

The J gene is TRBJ1-4, the V gene TRBV7-6; D unclear. Germline V gene sequence: CDR1 SGHVS, CDR2 FNYEAQ. Trimming cost V 2 bases and J 0 bases, with 4 bases left between them. This CDR3 comprises 14 residues. The CDR3 is CASSLFSTNEKLFF. The CDR3 bases are TGTGCCAGCAGCTTATTTTCAACTAATGAAAAACTGTTTTTT.

The chain combines TRBV11-2 with TRBJ1-2, with D unresolved. V was pared by 1 base and J by 0 bases, with 6 bases between. The CDR3 has 14 amino acids. Germline CDR1 and CDR2: SGHAT and FQNNGV. The CDR3 nucleotides are TGTGCCAGCAGCTTAGTCCTAGCTAACTATGGCTACACCTTC. It codes for CASSLVLANYGYTF.